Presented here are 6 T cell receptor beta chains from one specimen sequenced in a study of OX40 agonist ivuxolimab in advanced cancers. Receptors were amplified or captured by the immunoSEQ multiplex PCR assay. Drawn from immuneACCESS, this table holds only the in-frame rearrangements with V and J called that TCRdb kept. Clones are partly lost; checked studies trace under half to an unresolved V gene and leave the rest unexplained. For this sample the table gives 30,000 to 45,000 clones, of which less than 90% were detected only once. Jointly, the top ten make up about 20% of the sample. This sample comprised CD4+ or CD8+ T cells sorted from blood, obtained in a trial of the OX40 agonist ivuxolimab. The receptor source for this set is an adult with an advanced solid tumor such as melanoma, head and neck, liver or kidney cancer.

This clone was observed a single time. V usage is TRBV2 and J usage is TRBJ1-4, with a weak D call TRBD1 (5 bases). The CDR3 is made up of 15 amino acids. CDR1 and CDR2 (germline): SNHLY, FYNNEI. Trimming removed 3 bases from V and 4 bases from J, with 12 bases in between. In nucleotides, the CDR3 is TGTGCCAGCAGTGATGTGCCAGGGTATAATGAAAAACTGTTTTTT. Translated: CASSDVPGYNEKLFF.

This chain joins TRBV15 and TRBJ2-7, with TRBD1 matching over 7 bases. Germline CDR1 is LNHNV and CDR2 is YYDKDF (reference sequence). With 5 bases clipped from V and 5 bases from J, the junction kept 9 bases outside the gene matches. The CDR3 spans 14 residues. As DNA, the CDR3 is TGTGCCACCAGCCTACAGGGGTCGGGAAACGAGCAGTACTTC. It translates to CATSLQGSGNEQYF.

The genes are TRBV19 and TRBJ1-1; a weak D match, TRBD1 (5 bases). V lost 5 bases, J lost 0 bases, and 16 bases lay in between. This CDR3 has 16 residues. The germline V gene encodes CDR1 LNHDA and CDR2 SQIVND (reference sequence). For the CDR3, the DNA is TGTGCCAGTAGTTCCTCCCTGACAGTCATGAACACTGAAGCTTTCTTT. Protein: CASSSSLTVMNTEAFF.

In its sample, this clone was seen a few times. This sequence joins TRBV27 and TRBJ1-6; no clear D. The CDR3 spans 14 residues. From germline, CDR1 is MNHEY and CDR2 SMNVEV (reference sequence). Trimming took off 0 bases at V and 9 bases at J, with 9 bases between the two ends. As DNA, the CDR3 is TGTGCCAGCAGTTTATCCTTCGTTACTTCACCCCTCCACTTT. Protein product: CASSLSFVTSPLHF.

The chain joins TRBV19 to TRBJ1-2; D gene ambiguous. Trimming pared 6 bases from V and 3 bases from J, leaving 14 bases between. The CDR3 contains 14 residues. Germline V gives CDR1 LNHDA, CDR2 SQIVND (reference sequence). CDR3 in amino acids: CASSFRVGDYGYTF. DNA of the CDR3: TGTGCCAGTAGCTTTCGGGTGGGAGACTATGGCTACACCTTC.

This CDR3 is CASSPIRTNPGTGELFF. In DNA form, the CDR3 reads TGTGCCAGCAGTCCTATTCGGACCAATCCCGGGACCGGGGAGCTGTTTTTT. J is TRBJ2-2 and V is TRBV7-9; D gene uncertain. Per germline, CDR1 SEHNR and CDR2 FQNEAQ (reference sequence). V lost 6 bases and J lost 5, with 22 bases in between. The CDR3 runs 17 residues.